This T cell receptor beta chain comes out of a study of T cell changes during pregnancy in multiple sclerosis (dated by TCRdb to about 2019). For context, the study as a whole: The study examined how the T cell repertoire changed over the course of pregnancy in women with multiple sclerosis.

The method was the immunoSEQ multiplex PCR assay. Drawn from immuneACCESS, this table holds only the in-frame rearrangements with V and J called that TCRdb kept. Clones are partly lost; checked studies trace under half to an unresolved V gene and leave the rest unexplained. This sample lists about 55,000 clones; over 80% were detected once. Together, the top ten hold 0.45% to 0.75% of the sample. About this clone itself: What this receptor recognizes is not known. Within one base of it there is no much larger clone, and no base qualities were kept.

V ends up 3 bases short and J 5 bases short, with an unmatched junction base count of 13. The CDR1 and CDR2 encoded by the germline V gene are SQVTM and ANQGSEA. CDR3 length: 17 amino acids, cysteine to phenylalanine. Only CDR3 DNA is held: 51 bases, read in frame from base 1. Sequenced material: CD4+ T cells from peripheral blood mononuclear cells, taken in the first trimester of pregnancy. Recombination connected TRBV29-1 to TRBJ2-5; TRBD2 agrees with 12 junctional bases. The clonotype comes from a female donor with multiple sclerosis, enrolled in a pregnancy study. The bases read TGCAGCGTTGACTCGATCCTAGCGGGAGGGTTTCAGGAGACCCAGTACTTC. This gives the protein CSVDSILAGGFQETQYF.